This TCR beta chain was recovered during a study of Graves' ophthalmopathy and Graves' hyperthyroidism. General study findings and limits: The model predicted ophthalmopathy progression with about 69% sensitivity and approximately 72% specificity.

RNA transcripts served as template for amplifying TCR beta CDR3 sequences. RT-PCR with HTBI primers came first, then second-round multiplex PCR. TCRdb re-called the multiplex PCR reads through MiXCR, storing one row per CDR3 protein. The sample contains over a million distinct CDR3 sequences, 36% of which appear only once. With respect to this clonotype: Its antigen is unidentified. Sequence at one end of the junction differs from germline and may be a read error.

Hyperthyroidism cases were recent diagnoses of under 2 months' duration in people aged 18 to 65. Each diagnosis was determined on the basis of clinical symptoms, serum thyroxine, TRAb, thyroid ultrasound and orbital computed tomography. This sequence originates from an adult man with Graves' hyperthyroidism. The sequenced material came from peripheral blood or thyroid tissue (not recorded which).

The CDR3 DNA sequence: TGCGTCAGCAGCCGGGACAAAGGGGTCACCGGGGAGCTGTTTTTT. Translation gives CVSSRDKGVTGELFF. The chain is built from TRBV5-1 and TRBJ2-2; D might be TRBD1 (6 bases). The CDR3 extends over 15 amino acids. From germline, CDR1 is SGHRS and CDR2 YFSETQ. Using reference TRBV5-1 and TRBJ2-2 for the parts outside the CDR3, the full variable domain is KAGVTQTPRYLIKTRGQQVTLSCSPISGHRSVSWYQQTPGQGLQFLFEYFSETQRNKGNFPGRFSGRQFSNSRSEMNVSTLELGDSALYLCVSSRDKGVTGELFFGEGSRLTVL.